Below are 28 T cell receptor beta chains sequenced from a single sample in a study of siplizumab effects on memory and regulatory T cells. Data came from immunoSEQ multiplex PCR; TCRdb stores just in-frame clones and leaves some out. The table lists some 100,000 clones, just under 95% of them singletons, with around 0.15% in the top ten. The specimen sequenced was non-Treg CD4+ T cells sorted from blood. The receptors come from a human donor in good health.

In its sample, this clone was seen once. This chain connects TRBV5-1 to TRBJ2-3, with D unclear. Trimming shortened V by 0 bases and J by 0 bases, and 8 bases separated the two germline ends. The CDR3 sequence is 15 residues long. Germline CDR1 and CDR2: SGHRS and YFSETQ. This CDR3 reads CASSLGGSSTDTQYF. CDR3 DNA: TGCGCCAGCAGCTTGGGGGGATCTAGCACAGATACGCAGTATTTT.

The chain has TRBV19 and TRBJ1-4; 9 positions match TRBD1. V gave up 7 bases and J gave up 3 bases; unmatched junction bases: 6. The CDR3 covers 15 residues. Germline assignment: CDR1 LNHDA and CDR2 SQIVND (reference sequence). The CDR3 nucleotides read TGTGCCAGTAATACAGGGGGCGAAGCTAATGAAAAACTGTTTTTT. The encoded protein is CASNTGGEANEKLFF. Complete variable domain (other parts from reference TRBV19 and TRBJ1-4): DGGITQSPKYLFRKEGQNVTLSCEQNLNHDAMYWYRQDPGQGLRLIYYSQIVNDFQKGDIAEGYSVSREKKESFPLTVTSAQKNPTAFYLCASNTGGEANEKLFFGSGTQLSVL.

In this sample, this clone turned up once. The CDR3 is CASSLRFLAGGELFF. For the CDR3, the DNA is TGTGCCAGCAGTCTGAGGTTTCTAGCGGGGGGGGAGCTGTTTTTT. This chain uses TRBV28 with TRBJ2-2, with TRBD2 identical over 9 bases. The CDR3 length is 15 residues. Unmatched junction bases numbered 9, after V lost 5 bases and J lost 8 bases. The germline V gene has CDR1 MDHEN and CDR2 SYDVKM.

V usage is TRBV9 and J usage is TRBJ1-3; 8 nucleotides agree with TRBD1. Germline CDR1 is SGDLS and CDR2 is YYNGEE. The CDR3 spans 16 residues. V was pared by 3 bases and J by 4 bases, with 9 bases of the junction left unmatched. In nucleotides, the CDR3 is TGTGCCAGCAGCGACACGACAGGGGAGAGAGGAAACACCATATATTTT. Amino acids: CASSDTTGERGNTIYF.

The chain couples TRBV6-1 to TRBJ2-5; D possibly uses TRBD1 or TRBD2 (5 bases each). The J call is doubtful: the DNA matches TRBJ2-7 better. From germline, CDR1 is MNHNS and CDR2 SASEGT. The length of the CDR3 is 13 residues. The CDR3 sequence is CASTPGRVNEQYF. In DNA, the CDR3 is TGTGCCAGCACCCCGGGACGGGTGAACGAGCAGTACTTC.

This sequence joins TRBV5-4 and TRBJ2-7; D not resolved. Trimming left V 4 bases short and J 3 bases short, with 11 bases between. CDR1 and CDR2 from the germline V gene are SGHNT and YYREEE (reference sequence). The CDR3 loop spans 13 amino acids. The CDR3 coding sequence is TGTGCCAGCAGCGCAGGATCCTTCTACGAGCAGTACTTC. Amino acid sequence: CASSAGSFYEQYF.

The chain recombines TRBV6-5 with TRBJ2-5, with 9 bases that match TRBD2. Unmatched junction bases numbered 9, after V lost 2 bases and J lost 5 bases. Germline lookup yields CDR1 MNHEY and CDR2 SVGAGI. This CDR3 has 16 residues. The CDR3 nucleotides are TGTGCCAGCAGTTACGCTAGCGGGGCCCTTAGGGAGACCCAGTACTTC. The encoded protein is CASSYASGALRETQYF.

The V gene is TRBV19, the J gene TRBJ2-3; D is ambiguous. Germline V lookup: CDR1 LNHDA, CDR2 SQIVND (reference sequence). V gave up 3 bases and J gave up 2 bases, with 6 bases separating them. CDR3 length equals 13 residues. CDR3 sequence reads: CASSINPTDTQYF. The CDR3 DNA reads TGTGCCAGTAGTATTAACCCCACAGATACGCAGTATTTT.

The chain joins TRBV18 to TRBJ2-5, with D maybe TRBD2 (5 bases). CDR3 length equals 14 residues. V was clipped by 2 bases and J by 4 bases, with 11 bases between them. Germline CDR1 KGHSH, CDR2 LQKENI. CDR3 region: CASSPSPGGETQYF. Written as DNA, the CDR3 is TGTGCCAGCTCACCAAGCCCCGGAGGAGAGACCCAGTACTTC. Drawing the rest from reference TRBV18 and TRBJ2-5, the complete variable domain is NAGVMQNPRHLVRRRGQEARLRCSPMKGHSHVYWYRQLPEEGLKFMVYLQKENIIDESGMPKERFSAEFPKEGPSILRIQQVVRGDSAAYFCASSPSPGGETQYFGPGTRLLVL.

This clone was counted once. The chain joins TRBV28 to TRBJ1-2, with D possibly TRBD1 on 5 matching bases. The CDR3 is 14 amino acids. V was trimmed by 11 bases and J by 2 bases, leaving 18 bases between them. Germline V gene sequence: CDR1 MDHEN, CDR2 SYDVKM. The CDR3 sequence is CAGGTAAINYGYTF. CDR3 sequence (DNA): TGTGCCGGGGGGACCGCGGCAATAAACTATGGCTACACCTTC.

The CDR3, as DNA: TGTGCCAGCAGCCCCGCTACCGGGACTCCTACTTCCTACGAGCAGTACTTC. Its translation: CASSPATGTPTSYEQYF. J is TRBJ2-7 and V is TRBV9, with a weak D call TRBD2 (6 bases). The CDR3 has 17 amino acids. CDR1 is SGDLS and CDR2 is YYNGEE in the germline V gene. Trimming took 4 bases from V and 1 from J, leaving 21 bases between them.

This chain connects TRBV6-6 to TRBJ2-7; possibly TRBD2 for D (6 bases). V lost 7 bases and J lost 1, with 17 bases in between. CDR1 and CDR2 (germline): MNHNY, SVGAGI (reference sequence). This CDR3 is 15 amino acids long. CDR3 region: CASKILAGPSYEQYF. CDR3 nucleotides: TGTGCCAGCAAAATCCTCGCGGGGCCGTCCTACGAGCAGTACTTC.

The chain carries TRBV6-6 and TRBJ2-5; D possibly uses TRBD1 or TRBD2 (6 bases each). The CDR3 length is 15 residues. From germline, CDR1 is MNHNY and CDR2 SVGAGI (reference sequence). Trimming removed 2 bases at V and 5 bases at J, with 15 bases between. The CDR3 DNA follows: TGTGCCAGCAGTTACAACAGGGAGGAGCGGGAGACCCAGTACTTC. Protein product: CASSYNREERETQYF.

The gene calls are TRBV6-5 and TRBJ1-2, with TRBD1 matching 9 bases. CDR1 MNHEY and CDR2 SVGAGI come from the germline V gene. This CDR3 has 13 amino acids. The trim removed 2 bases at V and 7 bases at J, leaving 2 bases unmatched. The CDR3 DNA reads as TGTGCCAGCAGTTACCGGGACAGGGCTGGCTACACCTTC. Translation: CASSYRDRAGYTF.

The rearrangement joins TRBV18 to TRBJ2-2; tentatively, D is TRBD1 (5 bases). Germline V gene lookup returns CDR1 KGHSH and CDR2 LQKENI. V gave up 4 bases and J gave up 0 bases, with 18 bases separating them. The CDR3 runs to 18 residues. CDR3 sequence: CASSLFFGTDTNTGELFF. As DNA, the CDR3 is TGTGCCAGCTCACTCTTTTTTGGCACGGACACGAACACCGGGGAGCTGTTTTTT.

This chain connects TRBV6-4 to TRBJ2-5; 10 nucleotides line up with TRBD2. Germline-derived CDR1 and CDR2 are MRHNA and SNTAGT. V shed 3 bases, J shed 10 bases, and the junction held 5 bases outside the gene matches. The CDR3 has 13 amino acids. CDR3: CASSEVAGGGQYF. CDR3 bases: TGTGCCAGCAGTGAAGTAGCGGGGGGTGGCCAGTACTTC.

DNA of the CDR3: TGTGCCAGCAGTCCCGACAGGGGGGGCTGGGCTAATGAAAAACTGTTTTTT. This codes for CASSPDRGGWANEKLFF. The chain links TRBV4-2 to TRBJ1-4; 9 bases match TRBD1. Trimming removed 6 bases from V and 3 bases from J; junction bases left unmatched: 11. CDR1 and CDR2 from the germline V gene are LGHNA and YNFKEQ. The length of the CDR3 is 17 residues.

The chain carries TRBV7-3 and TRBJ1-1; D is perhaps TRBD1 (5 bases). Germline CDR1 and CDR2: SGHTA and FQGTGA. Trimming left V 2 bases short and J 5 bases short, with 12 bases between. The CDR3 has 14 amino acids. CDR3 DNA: TGTGCCAGCAGCTTAGCGGCAGGGCAAACTGAAGCTTTCTTT. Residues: CASSLAAGQTEAFF.

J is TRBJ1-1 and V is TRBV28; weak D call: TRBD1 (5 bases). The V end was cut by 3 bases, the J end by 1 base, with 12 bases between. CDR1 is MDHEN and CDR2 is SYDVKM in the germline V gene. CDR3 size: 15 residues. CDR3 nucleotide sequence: TGTGCCAGCAGTTTTATGAGGGGCGCGAACACTGAAGCTTTCTTT. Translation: CASSFMRGANTEAFF.

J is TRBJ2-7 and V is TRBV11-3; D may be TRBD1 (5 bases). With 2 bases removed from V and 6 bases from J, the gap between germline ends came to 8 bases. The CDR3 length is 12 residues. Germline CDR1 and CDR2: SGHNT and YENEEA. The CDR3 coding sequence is TGTGCCAGCAGCTTAAGGGGAAGCGAGCAGTACTTC. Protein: CASSLRGSEQYF.

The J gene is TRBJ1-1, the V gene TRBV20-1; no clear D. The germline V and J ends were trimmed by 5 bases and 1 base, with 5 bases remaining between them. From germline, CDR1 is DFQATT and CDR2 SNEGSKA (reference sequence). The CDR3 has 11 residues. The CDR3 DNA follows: TGCAGTGCTGGTAGGAACACTGAAGCTTTCTTT. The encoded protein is CSAGRNTEAFF.

CDR3 sequence: CASSLGAANEQFF. DNA for the CDR3: TGTGCCAGCAGCCTTGGAGCAGCGAATGAGCAGTTCTTC. The chain uses TRBV6-5 and TRBJ2-1; D is uncertain. Looked up from germline, CDR1 is MNHEY and CDR2 is SVGAGI. V was clipped by 6 bases and J by 7 bases, with 13 bases between them. This CDR3 spans 13 amino acids.

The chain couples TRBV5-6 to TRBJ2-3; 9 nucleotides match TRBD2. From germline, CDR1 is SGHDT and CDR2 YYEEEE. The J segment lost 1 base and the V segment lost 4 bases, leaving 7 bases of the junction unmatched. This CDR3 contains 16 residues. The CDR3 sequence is CASSPRSGGRTDTQYF. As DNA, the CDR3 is TGTGCCAGCAGCCCCAGAAGCGGGGGGCGCACAGATACGCAGTATTTT.

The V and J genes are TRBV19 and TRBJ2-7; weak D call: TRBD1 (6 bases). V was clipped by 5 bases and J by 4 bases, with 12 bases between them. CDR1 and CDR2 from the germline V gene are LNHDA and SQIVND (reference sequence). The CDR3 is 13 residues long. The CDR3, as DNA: TGTGCCAGTAGTGGGGTACAGGGATACGAGCAGTACTTC. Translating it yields CASSGVQGYEQYF.

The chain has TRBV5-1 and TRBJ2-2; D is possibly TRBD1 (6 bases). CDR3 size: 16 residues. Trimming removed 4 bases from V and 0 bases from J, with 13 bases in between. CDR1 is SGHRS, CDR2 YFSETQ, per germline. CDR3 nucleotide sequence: TGCGCCAGCAGCGTAGCCGGGACAACGAACACCGGGGAGCTGTTTTTT. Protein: CASSVAGTTNTGELFF. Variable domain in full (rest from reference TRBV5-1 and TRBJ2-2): KAGVTQTPRYLIKTRGQQVTLSCSPISGHRSVSWYQQTPGQGLQFLFEYFSETQRNKGNFPGRFSGRQFSNSRSEMNVSTLELGDSALYLCASSVAGTTNTGELFFGEGSRLTVL.

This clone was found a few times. CDR3 region: CASKGAVNQPQHF. The CDR3 region has the DNA TGTGCCAGTAAGGGGGCAGTAAATCAGCCCCAGCATTTT. The rearrangement joins TRBV19 to TRBJ1-5, with TRBD1 matching over 7 bases. Germline V gene lookup returns CDR1 LNHDA and CDR2 SQIVND (reference sequence). J was trimmed by 4 bases and V by 7 bases; bases with no gene match: 4. The CDR3 is 13 amino acids.

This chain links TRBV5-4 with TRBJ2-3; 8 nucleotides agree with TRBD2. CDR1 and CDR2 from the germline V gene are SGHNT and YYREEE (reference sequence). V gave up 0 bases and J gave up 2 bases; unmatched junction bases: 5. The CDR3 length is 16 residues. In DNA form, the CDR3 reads TGTGCCAGCAGCTTGGAAGGGACTAGGGTCACAGATACGCAGTATTTT. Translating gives CASSLEGTRVTDTQYF.

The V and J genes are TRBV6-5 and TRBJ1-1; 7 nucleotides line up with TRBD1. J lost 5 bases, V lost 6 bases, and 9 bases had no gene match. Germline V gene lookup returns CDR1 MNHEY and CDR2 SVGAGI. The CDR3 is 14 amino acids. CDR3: CASRKTGSGTEAFF. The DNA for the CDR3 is TGTGCCAGCAGAAAGACAGGGAGTGGAACTGAAGCTTTCTTT.